The present TCR beta chain was sequenced within a study of blood T cells in healthy people across ages. This clonotype was counted only a few times. There are 14 residues in the CDR3. Germline V CDR1 and CDR2: MNHNY, SVGAGI (reference sequence). V gave up 2 bases and J gave up 4 bases, with 11 bases separating them. Sample-barcoded 5' priming and a J-beta primer mix drove a second PCR of roughly 6 to 12 cycles. TCRdb reanalysed the 5' RACE reads using MiXCR and keeps one entry per CDR3 protein. This table holds 450,000 to 600,000 distinct CDR3 sequences, about 26% found once. The same data also went into a second study, on T cells of mothers and their children.

This receptor was obtained from a boy under 10 years old in good health. The sequenced sample consisted of blood. This chain joins TRBV6-6 and TRBJ2-5, with D unresolved. The CDR3 protein is CASSYRTAPETQYF. CDR3 bases: TGTGCCAGCAGTTACAGGACGGCCCCAGAGACCCAGTACTTC.